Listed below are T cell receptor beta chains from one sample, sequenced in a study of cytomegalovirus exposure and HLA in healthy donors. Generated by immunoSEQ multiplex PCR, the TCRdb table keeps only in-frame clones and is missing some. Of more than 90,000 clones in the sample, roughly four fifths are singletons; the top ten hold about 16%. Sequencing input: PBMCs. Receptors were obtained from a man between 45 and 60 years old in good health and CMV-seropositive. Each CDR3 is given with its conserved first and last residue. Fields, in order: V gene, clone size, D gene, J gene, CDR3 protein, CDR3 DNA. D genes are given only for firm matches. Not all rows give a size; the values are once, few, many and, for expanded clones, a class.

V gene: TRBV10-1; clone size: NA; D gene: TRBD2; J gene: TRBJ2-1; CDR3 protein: CASSGGLAGGTYNEQFF; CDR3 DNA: TGCGCCAGCAGTGGAGGACTAGCGGGGGGCACATACAATGAGCAGTTCTTC
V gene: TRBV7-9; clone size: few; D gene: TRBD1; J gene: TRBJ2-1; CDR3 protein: CASSTTGYEQFF; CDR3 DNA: TGTGCCAGCAGCACGACAGGGTATGAGCAGTTCTTC
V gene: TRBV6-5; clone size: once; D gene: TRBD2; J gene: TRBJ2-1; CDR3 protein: CASSYDRGLVSGKQFF; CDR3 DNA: TGTGCCAGCAGTTACGATCGGGGGCTGGTTAGCGGGAAGCAGTTCTTC
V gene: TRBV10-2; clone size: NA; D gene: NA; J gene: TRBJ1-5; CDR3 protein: CASSEGWGRRVQPQHF; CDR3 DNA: TGCGCCAGCAGTGAAGGTTGGGGGCGTAGGGTTCAGCCCCAGCATTTT
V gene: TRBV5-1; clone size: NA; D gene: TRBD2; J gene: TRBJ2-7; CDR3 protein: CASSPSLAGASEQYF; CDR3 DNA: TGCGCCAGCAGCCCTTCACTAGCGGGAGCGTCCGAGCAGTACTTC
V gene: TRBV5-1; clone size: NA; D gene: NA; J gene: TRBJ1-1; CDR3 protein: CASSFTMNTEAFF; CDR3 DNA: TGCGCCAGCAGCTTCACTATGAACACTGAAGCTTTCTTT
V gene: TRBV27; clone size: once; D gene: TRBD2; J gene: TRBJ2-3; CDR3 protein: CASSLKRTSGITDTQYF; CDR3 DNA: TGTGCCAGCAGTCTAAAAAGGACTAGCGGGATCACAGATACGCAGTATTTT
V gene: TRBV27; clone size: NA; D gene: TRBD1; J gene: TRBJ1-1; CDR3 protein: CASRRDREAFF; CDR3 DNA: TGTGCCAGCAGGAGGGACAGGGAAGCTTTCTTT
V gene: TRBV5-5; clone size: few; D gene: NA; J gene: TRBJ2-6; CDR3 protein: CASAEPGANVLTF; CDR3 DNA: TGTGCCAGCGCGGAGCCCGGGGCCAACGTCCTGACTTTC
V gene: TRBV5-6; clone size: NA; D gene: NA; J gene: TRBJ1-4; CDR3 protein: CASSSIGGPMFEKLFF; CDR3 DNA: TGTGCCAGCAGCTCTATCGGCGGCCCAATGTTTGAAAAACTGTTTTTT
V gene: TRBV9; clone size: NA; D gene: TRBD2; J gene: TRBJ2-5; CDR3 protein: CASSVGVPRTSVVGAQYF; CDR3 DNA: TGTGCCAGCAGCGTAGGAGTGCCTCGGACTAGCGTGGTTGGGGCCCAGTACTTC
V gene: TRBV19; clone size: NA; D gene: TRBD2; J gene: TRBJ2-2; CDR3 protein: CASTPGRGTGELFF; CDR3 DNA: TGTGCCAGTACCCCGGGGCGGGGGACTGGGGAGCTGTTTTTT
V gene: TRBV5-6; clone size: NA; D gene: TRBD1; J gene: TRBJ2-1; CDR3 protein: CASSISGQGRRPDNEQFF; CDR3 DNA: TGTGCCAGCAGTATTTCGGGACAGGGTCGAAGGCCCGACAATGAGCAGTTCTTC
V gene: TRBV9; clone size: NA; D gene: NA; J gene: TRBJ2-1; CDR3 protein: CASSVRAYNEQFF; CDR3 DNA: TGTGCCAGCAGCGTACGAGCTTACAATGAGCAGTTCTTC
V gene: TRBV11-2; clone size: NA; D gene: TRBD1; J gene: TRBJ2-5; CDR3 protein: CASSLHGTEQETQYF; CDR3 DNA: TGTGCCAGCAGCTTACACGGGACAGAACAAGAGACCCAGTACTTC
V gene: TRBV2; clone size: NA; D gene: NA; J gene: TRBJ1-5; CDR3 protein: CASSDAQGFSNQPQHF; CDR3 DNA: TGTGCCAGCAGTGACGCGCAGGGGTTTAGCAATCAGCCCCAGCATTTT
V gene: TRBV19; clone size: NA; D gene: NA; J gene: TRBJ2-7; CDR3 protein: CASSIGISYEQYF; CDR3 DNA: TGTGCCAGTAGTATCGGGATTTCCTACGAGCAGTACTTC
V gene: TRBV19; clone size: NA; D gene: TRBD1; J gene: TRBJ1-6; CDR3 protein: CASTTGTGSTYNSPLHF; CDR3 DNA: TGTGCCAGTACTACCGGGACAGGGTCTACCTATAATTCACCCCTCCACTTT
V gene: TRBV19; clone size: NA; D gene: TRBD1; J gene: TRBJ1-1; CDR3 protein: CASSIRGRDTEAFF; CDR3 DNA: TGTGCCAGTAGTATCAGGGGGCGAGACACTGAAGCTTTCTTT
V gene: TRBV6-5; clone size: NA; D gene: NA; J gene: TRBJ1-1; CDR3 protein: CASSYLRGTEAFF; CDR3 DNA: TGTGCCAGCAGTTACCTCCGGGGAACTGAAGCTTTCTTT
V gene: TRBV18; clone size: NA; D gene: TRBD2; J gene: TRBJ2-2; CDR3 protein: CASSLISLAGFTNTGELFF; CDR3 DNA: TGTGCCAGCTCACTTATTAGCCTAGCGGGCTTTACGAACACCGGGGAGCTGTTTTTT
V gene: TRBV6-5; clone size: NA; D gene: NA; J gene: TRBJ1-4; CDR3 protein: CASSSGADNEKLFF; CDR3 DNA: TGTGCCAGCAGTTCTGGGGCGGATAATGAAAAACTGTTTTTT
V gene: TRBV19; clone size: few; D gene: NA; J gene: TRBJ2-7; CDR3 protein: CASSIVQARYSYEQYF; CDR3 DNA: TGTGCCAGTAGTATAGTTCAAGCGAGATACTCGTACGAGCAGTACTTC
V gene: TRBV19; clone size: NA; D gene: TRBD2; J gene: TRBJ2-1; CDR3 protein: CASSSLTSGARDEQFF; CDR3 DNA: TGTGCCAGTAGTTCTTTGACTAGCGGGGCTCGGGATGAGCAGTTCTTC
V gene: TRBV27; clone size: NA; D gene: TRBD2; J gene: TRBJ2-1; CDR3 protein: CASSSGTSSYNEQFF; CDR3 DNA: TGTGCCAGCAGTAGCGGGACTTCCTCCTACAATGAGCAGTTCTTC
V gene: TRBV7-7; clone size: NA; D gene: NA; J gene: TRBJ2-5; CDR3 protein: CASSLAQAAQETQYF; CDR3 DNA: TGTGCTAGCAGCTTAGCCCAGGCCGCCCAAGAGACCCAGTACTTC
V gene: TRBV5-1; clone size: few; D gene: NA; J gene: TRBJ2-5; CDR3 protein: CASSFLAGEETQYF; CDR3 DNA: TGCGCCAGCAGCTTCTTGGCAGGGGAGGAGACCCAGTACTTC
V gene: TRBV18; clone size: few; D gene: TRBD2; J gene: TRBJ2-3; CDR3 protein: CASSPLRTSGRFEDTQYF; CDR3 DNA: TGTGCCAGCTCACCACTTAGGACTAGCGGGAGGTTCGAAGATACGCAGTATTTT
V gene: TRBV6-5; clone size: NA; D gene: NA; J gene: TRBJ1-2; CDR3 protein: CASSLSLFGHYGYTF; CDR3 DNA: TGTGCCAGCAGTCTCTCGTTGTTCGGTCATTATGGCTACACCTTC
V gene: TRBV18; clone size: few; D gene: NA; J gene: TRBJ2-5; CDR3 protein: CASSPREFAGETQYF; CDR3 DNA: TGTGCCAGCTCACCACGTGAGTTTGCAGGAGAGACCCAGTACTTC
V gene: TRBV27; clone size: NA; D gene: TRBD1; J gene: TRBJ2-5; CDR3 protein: CAPRETGGRQETQYF; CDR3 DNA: TGTGCCCCCAGGGAGACAGGGGGAAGGCAAGAGACCCAGTACTTC
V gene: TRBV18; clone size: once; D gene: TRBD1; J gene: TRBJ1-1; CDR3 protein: CASSFRTGGNTEAFF; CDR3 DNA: TGTGCCAGCTCATTTCGGACAGGGGGAAACACTGAAGCTTTCTTT
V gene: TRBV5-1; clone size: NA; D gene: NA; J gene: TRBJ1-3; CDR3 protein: CASSLEASSGNTIYF; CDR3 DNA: TGCGCCAGCAGCTTGGAAGCGAGCTCTGGAAACACCATATATTTT
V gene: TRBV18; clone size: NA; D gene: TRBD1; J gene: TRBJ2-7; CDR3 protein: CASTSSLGQGEQYF; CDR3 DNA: TGTGCCAGCACTTCCTCGTTAGGACAGGGCGAGCAGTACTTC
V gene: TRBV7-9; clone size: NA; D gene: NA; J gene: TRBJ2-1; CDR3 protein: CASSLRKEGNEQFF; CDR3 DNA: TGTGCCAGCAGCCTTCGTAAGGAGGGCAATGAGCAGTTCTTC
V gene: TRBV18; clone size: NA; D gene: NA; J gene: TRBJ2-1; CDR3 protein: CASSPTAGGNEQFF; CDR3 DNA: TGTGCCAGCTCACCGACAGCGGGCGGGAACGAGCAGTTCTTC
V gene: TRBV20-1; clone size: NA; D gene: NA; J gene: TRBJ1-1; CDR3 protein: CSAARSGGAFF; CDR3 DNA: TGCAGTGCTGCCCGGAGCGGCGGGGCTTTCTTT
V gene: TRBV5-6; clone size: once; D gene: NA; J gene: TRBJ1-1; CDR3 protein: CASSPPGGLVRTEAFF; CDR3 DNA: TGTGCCAGCAGCCCCCCAGGTGGGCTGGTAAGGACTGAAGCTTTCTTT
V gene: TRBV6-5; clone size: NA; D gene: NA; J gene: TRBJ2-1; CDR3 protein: CASSYSIGEAYNEQFF; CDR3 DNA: TGTGCCAGCAGTTACTCGATCGGGGAGGCCTACAATGAGCAGTTCTTC
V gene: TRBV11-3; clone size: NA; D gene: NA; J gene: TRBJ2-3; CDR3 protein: CASSLEGGTSTDTQYF; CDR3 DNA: TGTGCCAGCAGCTTAGAAGGCGGGACTAGCACAGATACGCAGTATTTT